This T cell receptor (beta chain) came from a study of blood T cell repertoires in COVID-19. Study at large: COVID-19 samples from acute and convalescent phases originated in the United States, Italy and Spain.

The germline V and J ends were trimmed by 1 base and 4 bases, with 7 bases remaining between them. Germline V gene lookup returns CDR1 SEHNR and CDR2 FQNEAQ (reference sequence). The CDR3 has 13 amino acids. Method: immunoSEQ multiplex PCR; TCRdb's copy keeps in-frame clones and lacks some. The top ten clones hold about 0.95% of a sample with 150,000 to 200,000 clones, around four fifths of them seen once. This clone was observed once. This rearrangement joins TRBV7-9 to TRBJ1-2; D gene unclear. The origin of this receptor is a man aged 55 to 70 with COVID-19, enrolled during active disease. Sequencing input: peripheral blood. CDR3 loop: CASSLVGSYGYTF. The CDR3 DNA reads TGTGCCAGCAGCTTAGTTGGTAGCTATGGCTACACCTTC.